The source of this T cell receptor (beta chain) is a study of blood T cells in healthy people across ages. In the study overall: About one barcoded beta molecule per two T cells was captured by template switching.

With 6 bases removed from V and 2 bases from J, the gap between germline ends came to 16 bases. Germline V gene lookup returns CDR1 DFQATT and CDR2 SNEGSKA (reference sequence). This CDR3 spans 14 amino acids. PCR was performed a second time for roughly 7 to 11 cycles using a sample-barcoded 5' primer and a J-beta primer mix. TCRdb reprocessed the 5' RACE reads with MiXCR, giving one entry per CDR3 protein. The data hold roughly 680,000 distinct CDR3 sequences, with about 51% observed a single time. V and J are TRBV20-1 and TRBJ2-5; tentative D call: TRBD2 (7 bases). The sequencing sample was made of blood. This TCR was recovered from a woman aged 80 or over in good health. CDR3 nucleotide sequence: TGCAGTGCACTCCGCGGGGGCCTACAAGAGACCCAGTACTTC. This encodes CSALRGGLQETQYF.